This entry lists 29 T cell receptor beta chains sequenced from one sample in a study of T-cell reconstitution after alpha-beta-depleted transplantation in children. Construction of the TCRbeta library involved unique molecular identifiers. TCRdb re-called the PCR reads with MiXCR, one entry per CDR3 protein. Here the sample spans under 750,000 distinct CDR3 sequences, under 30% being singletons. The sample here was PBMCs, mostly from graft donor cells, taken 360 days after TCRalphabeta/CD19-depleted stem cell transplant. The receptors were sampled from a boy under two years old who had a stem cell transplant for acute myeloid leukemia, so the T cells may come from the graft donor.

The rearrangement joins TRBV12-3 or TRBV12-4 to TRBJ2-4; 7 bases line up with TRBD1. V shed 3 bases, J shed 13 bases, and the junction held 9 bases outside the gene matches. The CDR3 sequence is 13 residues long. This chain's CDR3 is CASSFEGAQVQYF. CDR3 nucleotides: TGTGCCAGCAGTTTTGAGGGGGCCCAGGTGCAGTACTTC.

In its sample, this clonotype was seen many times. V usage is TRBV24-1 and J usage is TRBJ2-1; 7 bases match TRBD2. Germline V gives CDR1 KGHDR, CDR2 SFDVKD. The CDR3 is 17 amino acids. The ends lost 6 bases at V and 3 bases at J; junction bases unmatched: 13. The chain's CDR3 is CATSTRIMGGFYNEQFF. The CDR3 nucleotides read TGTGCCACCAGTACCCGGATAATGGGGGGGTTCTACAATGAGCAGTTCTTC.

The chain combines TRBV28 with TRBJ2-1; perhaps TRBD1 as D (5 bases). Germline-derived CDR1 and CDR2 are MDHEN and SYDVKM. The CDR3 sequence is 15 residues long. V shed 5 bases and J shed 0 bases, with 11 bases lying between them. CDR3 residues: CASSVTDISYNEQFF. In DNA form, the CDR3 reads TGTGCCAGCAGTGTGACAGACATCTCCTACAATGAGCAGTTCTTC.

The chain joins TRBV6-2 or TRBV6-3 to TRBJ1-2, with D uncertain. The CDR3 sequence is 13 residues long. The germline gives CDR1 MNHEY, CDR2 SVGEGT. With 6 bases removed from V and 3 bases from J, the gap between germline ends came to 11 bases. The CDR3 DNA follows: TGTGCCAGCAGAACCGTCCCCTACTATGGCTACACCTTC. As protein: CASRTVPYYGYTF.

J is TRBJ2-7 and V is TRBV7-6; D ambiguous. The CDR3 spans 15 residues. Looked up from germline, CDR1 is SGHVS and CDR2 is FNYEAQ. V lost 1 base, J lost 2 bases, and 12 bases lay in between. The CDR3 reads CASSLGGPSPYEQYF. In DNA, the CDR3 is TGTGCCAGCAGCTTAGGGGGTCCGAGCCCCTACGAGCAGTACTTC.

J is TRBJ2-2 and V is TRBV25-1, with 7 positions matching TRBD2. Germline V gene data show CDR1 as MGHDK and CDR2 as SYGVNS. The CDR3 length is 16 residues. J gave up 5 bases and V 1 base, and 7 bases lay outside the gene matches. The DNA of the CDR3 is TGTGCCAGCAGTGAATGGGGAGGGATGGAGACCGGGGAGCTGTTTTTT. As protein: CASSEWGGMETGELFF.

The chain employs TRBV7-2 and TRBJ2-7; D may be TRBD2 (7 bases). The germline V gene has CDR1 SGHTA and CDR2 FQGNSA. The CDR3 covers 13 residues. Deletions cut 5 bases from V and 6 bases from J, with 14 bases between. This chain's CDR3 is CASSPHREGEQYV. The DNA of the CDR3 is TGTGCCAGCAGCCCTCACAGGGAGGGCGAGCAGTACGTC.

This clonotype was found many times. The J gene is TRBJ1-1, the V gene TRBV12-3 or TRBV12-4, with D perhaps matching TRBD1 (5 bases). This CDR3 is 13 amino acids long. Trimming left V 2 bases short and J 7 bases short, with 11 bases between. This chain's CDR3 is CASSLLGGDEAFF. CDR3 sequence (DNA): TGTGCCAGCAGTTTATTGGGGGGGGATGAAGCTTTCTTT.

This clonotype was seen a few times. The chain is built from TRBV7-9 and TRBJ1-1; D is ambiguous. The ends were cut back, 3 bases at V and 6 bases at J, with 8 bases in the middle. The CDR3 has 12 amino acids. Per the germline V gene, CDR1 is SEHNR and CDR2 is FQNEAQ (reference sequence). The CDR3 sequence: CASSFSEAEAFF. The CDR3 DNA reads as TGTGCCAGCAGCTTCTCGGAGGCTGAAGCTTTCTTT.

This clonotype was counted a few times. The V and J genes are TRBV20-1 and TRBJ2-5; D gene unclear. Per the germline V gene, CDR1 is DFQATT and CDR2 is SNEGSKA (reference sequence). The CDR3 runs 12 residues. V was clipped by 5 bases and J by 5 bases, with 12 bases between them. The CDR3 DNA follows: TGCAGTGCTTCGGTCAGGATGGAGACCCAGTACTTC. It yields the protein CSASVRMETQYF.

This clonotype has ten or more counts. The chain has TRBV9 and TRBJ1-4, with TRBD1 matching 9 bases. Germline lookup yields CDR1 SGDLS and CDR2 YYNGEE. The trim removed 4 bases at V and 10 bases at J, leaving 14 bases unmatched. This CDR3 is built from 16 residues. CDR3 DNA: TGTGCCAGCAGCACCGGACAGGGGACAACAGAGGGAAAACTGTTTTTT. Translated, it gives CASSTGQGTTEGKLFF.

This clonotype was seen ten or more times. The chain uses TRBV7-9 and TRBJ1-1, with D possibly being TRBD1 (6 bases). The CDR3 totals 14 residues. V dropped 6 bases and J dropped 1 base, with 12 bases sitting between them. The germline CDR1 and CDR2 sequences are SEHNR and FQNEAQ (reference sequence). The CDR3 loop reads CASRPGVGNTEAFF. The DNA for the CDR3 is TGTGCCAGCAGGCCAGGGGTGGGGAACACTGAAGCTTTCTTT.

This rearrangement joins TRBV28 to TRBJ2-7; D might be TRBD1 or TRBD2, each matching 5 bases. With 2 bases removed from V and 9 bases from J, the gap between germline ends came to 20 bases. Germline V gene data show CDR1 as MDHEN and CDR2 as SYDVKM. The CDR3 extends over 15 amino acids. In nucleotides, the CDR3 is TGTGCCAGCAGTTTAGCCGGACGGGACCGTAAAGGGCAGTACGTC. Translated: CASSLAGRDRKGQYV.

The chain uses TRBV29-1 and TRBJ2-5; 10 nucleotides match TRBD2. CDR1 is SQVTM, CDR2 ANQGSEA, per germline. After removal of 1 base from V and 1 base from J, the junction contained 3 bases not matched to a gene. This CDR3 spans 15 amino acids. CDR3 loop: CSVEGASGGQETQYF. Written as DNA, the CDR3 is TGCAGCGTTGAAGGGGCTAGCGGGGGCCAAGAGACCCAGTACTTC.

The chain carries TRBV9 and TRBJ2-7; 7 positions agree with TRBD1. This CDR3 has 14 amino acids. After removal of 4 bases from V and 4 bases from J, the junction contained 8 bases not matched to a gene. Germline-derived CDR1 and CDR2 are SGDLS and YYNGEE. CDR3 DNA sequence: TGTGCCAGCAGCCCATCCGACAGGGCTTACGAGCAGTACGTC. Encoded protein: CASSPSDRAYEQYV.

There are a few counts of this clonotype. The V call is TRBV12-3 or TRBV12-4, the J call TRBJ2-1; possibly TRBD1 for D (5 bases). CDR3 length: 15 residues. V shed 2 bases and J shed 5 bases, with 13 bases lying between them. Here the CDR3 reads CASSLSRVINNEQFF. For the CDR3, the DNA is TGTGCCAGCAGTTTAAGCAGGGTAATAAACAATGAGCAGTTCTTC.

This clonotype was picked up a small number of times. This chain links TRBV20-1 with TRBJ2-3; TRBD1 is a possible D gene (6 bases). The CDR3 totals 14 residues. The germline V gene encodes CDR1 DFQATT and CDR2 SNEGSKA (reference sequence). In nucleotides, the CDR3 is TGCGGGGGATTGGGGGCTTATGGCACAGATACGCAGTATTTT. Amino acid sequence: CGGLGAYGTDTQYF.

This clonotype was observed at least ten times. The DNA for the CDR3 is TGTGCCAGCAGTGAAGGACTTTCCTACGAGCAGTACGTC. This sequence encodes CASSEGLSYEQYV. The chain recombines TRBV2 with TRBJ2-7; D is unresolved. This CDR3 comprises 13 residues. Germline V gene sequence: CDR1 SNHLY, CDR2 FYNNEI. The V and J ends lost 1 base and 1 base respectively, with 5 bases between them.

The table lists this clonotype with a few counts. The chain joins TRBV20-1 to TRBJ1-2; unclear D gene. This CDR3 spans 12 amino acids. Trimming cost V 5 bases and J 2 bases, with 9 bases left between them. Germline V gene sequence: CDR1 DFQATT, CDR2 SNEGSKA (reference sequence). The DNA of the CDR3 is TGCAGTGCTCGGGCCCTAAACTATGGCTACACCTTC. Amino acids: CSARALNYGYTF.

As concerns this clonotype: Since a much larger clone is just one base distant, this may be a read error. V is TRBV20-1 and J is TRBJ2-1; D uncertain. Germline V gene lookup returns CDR1 DFQATT and CDR2 SNEGSKA (reference sequence). The CDR3 covers 13 residues. The CDR3 DNA is TGCTGTGCGTCCAGCCCGTTAGGCAATGAGCAGTTCTTC. Its translation: CCASSPLGNEQFF.

This clonotype was seen only a few times. The chain carries TRBV4-3 and TRBJ2-5, with D uncertain. V shed 0 bases and J shed 2 bases, with 7 bases lying between them. This CDR3 contains 14 residues. CDR1 and CDR2 from the germline V gene are LGHNA and YSLEER. The DNA of the CDR3 is TGCGCCAGCAGCCAAGAACCAAAACAAGAGACCCAGTACTTC. Protein sequence: CASSQEPKQETQYF.

A few counts support this clonotype. V usage is TRBV27 and J usage is TRBJ2-4; D call uncertain. The CDR3 sequence is 19 residues long. Germline CDR1 is MNHEY and CDR2 is SMNVEV (reference sequence). V was cut by 3 bases and J by 0 bases, with 21 bases left in between. The CDR3 sequence: CASSFGPATLSIAKNIQYF. The CDR3 nucleotides are TGTGCCAGCAGTTTTGGTCCCGCTACCCTCTCAATAGCCAAAAACATTCAGTACTTC.

With respect to this clonotype: Mismatch with germline at one junction end may stem from a read error. This chain links TRBV28 with TRBJ2-2; 11 bases map to TRBD2. Germline values: CDR1 MDHEN, CDR2 SYDVKM. This CDR3 spans 17 amino acids. The CDR3 spells CASGLWGGTSGSGDLFF. Here the CDR3 DNA reads TGTGCCAGCGGACTTTGGGGGGGGACTAGCGGATCCGGGGACCTGTTTTTT.

This clonotype was seen repeatedly, ten times or more. CDR3 bases: TGTGCCAGCAGCCTCGGACAGGGGGTAGCTAATGAAAAACTGTTTTTT. It specifies CASSLGQGVANEKLFF. This chain uses TRBV5-8 with TRBJ1-4, with 10 bases fitting TRBD1. The V gene end was trimmed by 4 bases and the J gene end by 3 bases; junction bases not matched to a gene: 6. Germline V gene lookup returns CDR1 SGHTS and CDR2 YDEGEE. This CDR3 spans 16 amino acids.

In this sample, this clonotype turned up many times. As DNA, the CDR3 is TGCAGTGCTAGGGGCGAGACGGGCACCTACAATGAGCAGTTCTTC. This encodes CSARGETGTYNEQFF. The V call is TRBV20-1, the J call TRBJ2-1; D remains ambiguous. The germline CDR1 and CDR2 sequences are DFQATT and SNEGSKA (reference sequence). The CDR3 extends over 15 amino acids. Trimming removed 3 bases from V and 2 bases from J, with 14 bases in between.

This clonotype has ten or more counts. The CDR3 sequence is CSAIPQGVRSDTQYF. The CDR3 nucleotides are TGCAGTGCTATCCCCCAGGGGGTAAGGTCAGATACGCAGTATTTT. The genes are TRBV20-1 and TRBJ2-3; 7 nucleotides agree with TRBD1. Trimming took 4 bases from V and 4 from J; bases not matched to a gene: 11. This CDR3 comprises 15 residues. Germline CDR1 reads DFQATT; CDR2 reads SNEGSKA (reference sequence).

About this clonotype: One end of the junction fails to match germline, which may point to a read error. The rearrangement uses TRBV9 and TRBJ2-6; D uncertain. Germline V gives CDR1 SGDLS, CDR2 YYNGEE. CDR3 size: 14 residues. The CDR3 region is CASSVGSGANVLTF. The CDR3 nucleotides are TGTGCCAGCAGTGTAGGCTCTGGGGCCAACGTCCTGACTTTC. Full variable domain (rest looked up from reference TRBV9 and TRBJ2-6): DSGVTQTPKHLITATGQRVTLRCSPRSGDLSVYWYQQSLDQGLQFLIQYYNGEERAKGNILERFSAQQFPDLHSELNLSSLELGDSALYFCASSVGSGANVLTFGAGSRLTVL.

This clonotype was observed a few times. V usage is TRBV6-5 and J usage is TRBJ2-3; perhaps D is TRBD1 or TRBD2 (5 bases each). This CDR3 is 15 amino acids long. Germline V CDR1 and CDR2: MNHEY, SVGAGI. V lost 2 bases to trimming and J lost 2 bases, with 11 bases between them. CDR3 in DNA: TGTGCCAGCAGTTACCGGGGACGGTTCACAGATACGCAGTATTTT. Translation: CASSYRGRFTDTQYF.

The rearrangement joins TRBV5-1 to TRBJ1-1, with 9 bases identical to TRBD1. The CDR3 has 15 amino acids. Germline values: CDR1 SGHRS, CDR2 YFSETQ. The V and J ends lost 3 bases and 1 base, in that order; junction bases with no gene match: 4. The chain's CDR3 is CASSSRGQGNTEAFF. The CDR3 nucleotides are TGCGCCAGCAGCTCTCGGGGACAGGGGAACACTGAAGCTTTCTTT.